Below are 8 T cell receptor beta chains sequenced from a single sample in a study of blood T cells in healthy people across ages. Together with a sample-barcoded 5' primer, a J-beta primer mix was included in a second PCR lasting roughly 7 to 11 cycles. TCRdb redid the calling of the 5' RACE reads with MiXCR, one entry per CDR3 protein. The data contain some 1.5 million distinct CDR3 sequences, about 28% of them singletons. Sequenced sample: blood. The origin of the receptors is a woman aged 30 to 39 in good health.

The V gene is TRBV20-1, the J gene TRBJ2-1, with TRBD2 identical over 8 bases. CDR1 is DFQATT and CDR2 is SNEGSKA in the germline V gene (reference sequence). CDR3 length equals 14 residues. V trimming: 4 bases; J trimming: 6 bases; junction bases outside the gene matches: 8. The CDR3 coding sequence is TGCAGTGCTACGGGGGGGGCATACCCCAATGAGCAGTTCTTC. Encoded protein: CSATGGAYPNEQFF.

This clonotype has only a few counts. The CDR3 coding sequence is TGTGCCAGCAGCTCCCAACCGACAGGGAGCAATCAGCCCCAGCATTTT. Translating it yields CASSSQPTGSNQPQHF. The chain carries TRBV7-2 and TRBJ1-5; 7 nucleotides match TRBD1. The CDR3 is made up of 16 amino acids. V trimming: 4 bases; J trimming: 1 base; junction bases outside the gene matches: 7. Germline V lookup: CDR1 SGHTA, CDR2 FQGNSA.

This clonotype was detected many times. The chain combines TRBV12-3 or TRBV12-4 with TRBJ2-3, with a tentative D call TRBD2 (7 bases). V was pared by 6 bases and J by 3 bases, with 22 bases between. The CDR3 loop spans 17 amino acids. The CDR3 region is CASRLLGGRRGTDTQYF. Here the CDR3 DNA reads TGTGCCAGCAGACTTTTGGGCGGGAGAAGGGGGACAGATACGCAGTATTTT.

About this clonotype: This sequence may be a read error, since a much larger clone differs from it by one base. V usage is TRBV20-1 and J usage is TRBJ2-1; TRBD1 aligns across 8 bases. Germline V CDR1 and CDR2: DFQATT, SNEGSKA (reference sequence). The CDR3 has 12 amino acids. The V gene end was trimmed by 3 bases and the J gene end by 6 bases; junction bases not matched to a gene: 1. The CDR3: CSARDRANEQFF. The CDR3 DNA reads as TGCAGTGCTAGGGACAGGGCCAATGAGCAGTTCTTC.

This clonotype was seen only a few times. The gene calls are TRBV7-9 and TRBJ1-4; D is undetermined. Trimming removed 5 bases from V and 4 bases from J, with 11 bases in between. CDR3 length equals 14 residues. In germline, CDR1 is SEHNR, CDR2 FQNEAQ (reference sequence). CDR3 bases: TGTGCCAGCAGCCCCCCCCCGGATAATGAAAAACTGTTTTTT. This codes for CASSPPPDNEKLFF.

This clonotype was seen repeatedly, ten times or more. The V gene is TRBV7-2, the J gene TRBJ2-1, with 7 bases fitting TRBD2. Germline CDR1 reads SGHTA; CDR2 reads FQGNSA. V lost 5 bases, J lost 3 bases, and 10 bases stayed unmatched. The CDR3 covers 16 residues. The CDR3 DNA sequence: TGTGCCAGCAGCCCCGCGGGCGGGGGAGGCTACAATGAGCAGTTCTTC. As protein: CASSPAGGGGYNEQFF.

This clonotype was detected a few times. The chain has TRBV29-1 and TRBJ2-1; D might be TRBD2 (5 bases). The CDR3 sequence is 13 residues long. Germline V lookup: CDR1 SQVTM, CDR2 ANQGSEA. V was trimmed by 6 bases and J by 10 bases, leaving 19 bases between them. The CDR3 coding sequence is TGCAGCGTCACTGATAGAGGGTTAAGGGAGCAGTTCTTC. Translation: CSVTDRGLREQFF.

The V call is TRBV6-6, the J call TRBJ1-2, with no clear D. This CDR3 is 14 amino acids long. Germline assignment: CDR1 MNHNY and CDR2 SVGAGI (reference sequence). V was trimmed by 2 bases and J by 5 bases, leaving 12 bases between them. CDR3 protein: CASSYAGDRYGYTF. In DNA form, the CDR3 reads TGTGCCAGCAGTTACGCCGGGGATCGATATGGCTACACCTTC.